This section outlines one T cell receptor beta chain sequence together with its context. The antigen remains undetermined. The data were taken from a study of CD8 T cells in Susac syndrome. The overall study: Patients with Susac syndrome were therapy-naive, treated with corticosteroids, or treated with intravenous immunoglobulin alone when blood was collected.

The CDR3 consists of 13 residues. Germline loops: CDR1 MNHNY, CDR2 SVGAGI (reference sequence). The ends lost 6 bases at V and 5 bases at J; junction bases unmatched: 1. General study findings and limits: Across the total CD8+ repertoires, about 17 Susac-specific public clones were detected, and across the CD8+ TEMRA repertoires, 5 or 6 such clones were detected. Clonal expansion of Susac CD8+ cells peaked in TEMRA cells, and it also peaked in active patients.

Random hexamers primed reverse transcription of 0.5 to 1 ug RNA. immunoSEQ multiplex PCR amplified TCR beta CDR3 across 54 Vbeta, 13 Jbeta. TCRdb reanalysed the immunoSEQ multiplex PCR reads using MiXCR and keeps one entry per CDR3 protein. This repertoire shows 100,000 to 150,000 distinct CDR3 sequences, just under 95% found once; its top ten account for less than 0.3%. The sequence was obtained from a human donor with Susac syndrome. Sequencing was carried out using CD8+ T cells from PBMCs. V is TRBV6-6 and J is TRBJ2-5; 12 bases line up with TRBD2. DNA for the CDR3: TGTGCCAGCAGGCTAGCGGGAGGGGAGACCCAGTACTTC. Amino acids: CASRLAGGETQYF.